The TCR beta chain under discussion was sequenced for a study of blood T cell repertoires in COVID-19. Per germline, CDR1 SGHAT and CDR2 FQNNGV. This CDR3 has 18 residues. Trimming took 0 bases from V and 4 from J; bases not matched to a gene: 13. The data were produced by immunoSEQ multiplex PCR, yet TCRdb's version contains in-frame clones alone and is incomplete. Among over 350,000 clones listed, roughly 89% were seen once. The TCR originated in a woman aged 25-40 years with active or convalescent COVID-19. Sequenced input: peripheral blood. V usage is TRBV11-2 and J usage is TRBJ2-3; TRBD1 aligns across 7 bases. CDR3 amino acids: CASSLDGWAGGLSDTQYF. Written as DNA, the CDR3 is TGTGCCAGCAGCTTAGATGGTTGGGCAGGGGGTCTCTCAGATACGCAGTATTTT.